The 16 T cell receptor beta chains in this list originate from one sample, sequenced in a study of T cells in women clearing cervical HPV infection (dated by TCRdb to 2016 to 2019). The method was the immunoSEQ multiplex PCR assay. The immuneACCESS repertoire file appears here via TCRdb, limited to in-frame rearrangements. These files lack a portion of the clones; in checked studies, under half of the deficit traces to unresolved V genes, and the cause of the others is not known. In this sample's table one finds 30,000 to 45,000 clones. Roughly 4% of the sample comes from the top ten. Sequencing used blood buffy coat. The receptors were sampled from a woman aged 18-69 years with a cervical HPV16 infection that either progressed to CIN3+ or cleared (not recorded which).

On this clone itself: The read gets to within 3 residues of the CDR3 end, and the germline J gene fills in the rest. The chain links TRBV5-1 to TRBJ2-1, with 12 positions matching TRBD1. This CDR3 has 16 amino acids. V trimming: 7 bases; J trimming: 4 bases; junction bases outside the gene matches: 9. Looked up from germline, CDR1 is SGHRS and CDR2 is YFSETQ. This chain's CDR3 is CASFFGTGGAYNEQFF. The sequenced CDR3 bases are TGCGCCAGCTTTTTCGGGACAGGGGGCGCATACAATGAG.

Regarding this clone: The CDR3 is cut off 3 residues early in the read; its end comes from the germline J gene. The rearrangement links TRBV6-2 or TRBV6-3 to TRBJ1-1; 7 positions agree with TRBD1. CDR3 length equals 14 residues. V was pared by 5 bases and J by 0 bases, with 3 bases of the junction left unmatched. Looked up from germline, CDR1 is MNHEY and CDR2 is SVGEGT. The chain's CDR3 is CASSGDSLNTEAFF. CDR3 bases read: TGTGCCAGCAGTGGGGACAGTTTGAACACTGAA.

With regard to this clone: The read stops 3 residues short of the end of the CDR3; the missing end is completed from the germline J gene. The J gene is TRBJ2-2, the V gene TRBV9, with TRBD1 identical over 7 bases. The CDR3 is 14 amino acids. Looked up from germline, CDR1 is SGDLS and CDR2 is YYNGEE. With 3 bases clipped from V and 5 bases from J, the junction kept 4 bases outside the gene matches. The CDR3 here is CASSAGTATGELFF. Partial CDR3 DNA: TGTGCCAGCAGCGCCGGGACAGCAACCGGGGAG. The full variable domain, completed using reference TRBV9 and TRBJ2-2, is DSGVTQTPKHLITATGQRVTLRCSPRSGDLSVYWYQQSLDQGLQFLIQYYNGEERAKGNILERFSAQQFPDLHSELNLSSLELGDSALYFCASSAGTATGELFFGEGSRLTVL.

To note about this clone: Sequencing ends 3 residues short of the CDR3 end; the germline J gene provides the rest. This sequence joins TRBV6-2 or TRBV6-3 and TRBJ1-5; 9 bases are a match to TRBD1. The CDR3 is 17 residues long. The germline gives CDR1 MNHEY, CDR2 SVGEGT. V gave up 4 bases and J gave up 6 bases; unmatched junction bases: 13. CDR3 region: CASSFHIGQGQGQPQHF. CDR3 DNA (partial): TGTGCCAGCAGTTTTCATATCGGACAGGGGCAAGGTCAGCCC.

To note about this clone: Sequencing ends 3 residues short of the CDR3 end; the germline J gene provides the rest. The chain has TRBV3-1 (or the pseudogene TRBV3-2) and TRBJ1-1, with D possibly matching TRBD1 (6 bases). The V gene lost 2 bases and the J gene lost 6 bases, with 10 bases spanning the gap. Germline V gives CDR1 LGHDT, CDR2 YNNKEL (reference sequence). This CDR3 comprises 13 residues. The DNA read from the CDR3 is TGTGCCAGCAGCCAACAGGGGAGCGCTGAA. It translates to CASSQQGSAE. The full CDR3 sequence reads CASSQQGSAEAFF.

Points on this clone: Read sequence stops 3 residues before the CDR3 end, and the germline J gene provides the missing end. V is TRBV12-3 or TRBV12-4 and J is TRBJ2-5; a weak D match, TRBD2 (6 bases). CDR3 length: 13 amino acids. V gave up 5 bases and J gave up 3 bases, with 10 bases separating them. The CDR3 sequence: CASSRDWEETQYF. The covered CDR3 bases are TGTGCCAGCAGTCGGGACTGGGAAGAGACC.

Regarding this clone: The read ends 3 residues early relative to the CDR3; the germline J gene fills the gap. This chain connects TRBV11-2 to TRBJ1-2; possibly TRBD1 for D (6 bases). This CDR3 is 14 amino acids long. CDR1 is SGHAT, CDR2 FQNNGV, per germline. CDR3 DNA, as far as it was read: TGTGCCAGCAGCTTAGGGGGGACACAGAGGGGC. Its translation: CASSLGGTQRG. The CDR3, in full, reads CASSLGGTQRGYTF.

As for this clone: Read sequence stops 3 residues before the CDR3 end, and the germline J gene provides the missing end. The chain combines TRBV19 with TRBJ2-7; 8 positions agree with TRBD2. In germline, CDR1 is LNHDA, CDR2 SQIVND (reference sequence). The V gene end was trimmed by 5 bases and the J gene end by 3 bases; junction bases not matched to a gene: 12. The CDR3 totals 16 residues. The CDR3 spells CASSPSGLEGDYEQYF. The CDR3 bases that were read are TGTGCCAGTAGTCCCTCGGGACTAGAGGGGGACTACGAG.

About this clone: The DNA ends 3 residues before the CDR3 does, and the rest of the CDR3 is filled in from the germline J gene. The rearrangement links TRBV10-3 to TRBJ1-1, with 7 bases matching TRBD1. CDR1 is ENHRY and CDR2 is SYGVKD in the germline V gene. CDR3 length equals 13 residues. Trimming at V came to 8 bases and at J to 3 bases, leaving 6 bases not matched to a gene. CDR3 DNA, as far as it was read: TGTGCCATCGGGGACAGACCAGACACTGAA. This sequence encodes CAIGDRPDTE. The whole CDR3 reads CAIGDRPDTEAFF.

CDR3 DNA (partial): TGTGCCAGCAGTTCCGGGGATAATTCACCA. Translation gives CASSSGDNSP. The whole CDR3 reads CASSSGDNSPLFF. J is TRBJ1-4 and V is TRBV12-3 or TRBV12-4, with unresolved D. The sequence runs out 3 residues before the end of the CDR3; the remainder is reconstructed from the germline J gene. The CDR3 is 13 amino acids.

As for this clone: Read data end 3 residues before the CDR3 end; the end is taken from the germline J gene. Other DNA variants within this sample encode the same CDR3. The chain employs TRBV18 and TRBJ2-3, with 10 bases aligning to TRBD1. The CDR3 length is 15 residues. Unmatched junction bases numbered 7, after V lost 6 bases and J lost 4 bases. The germline gives CDR1 KGHSH, CDR2 LQKENI. The covered CDR3 bases are TGTGCCAGCTCCCCCCGACAGGGGGCTCCAGATACG. Translating gives CASSPRQGAPDT. In full, the CDR3 reads CASSPRQGAPDTQYF.

About this clone itself: The read terminates 3 residues ahead of where the CDR3 ends, so the germline J gene completes it. The chain carries TRBV7-2 and TRBJ1-2, with D unresolved. The CDR3 runs 14 residues. Germline V gene lookup returns CDR1 SGHTA and CDR2 FQGNSA. The CDR3 loop is CASSLLASFYDYTF. The covered CDR3 bases are TGTGCCAGCAGCTTACTAGCATCTTTCTACGAC. The whole variable domain, filled in from reference TRBV7-2 and TRBJ1-2, reads GAGVSQSPSNKVTEKGKDVELRCDPISGHTALYWYRQSLGQGLEFLIYFQGNSAPDKSGLPSDRFSAERTGGSVSTLTIQRTQQEDSAVYLCASSLLASFYDYTFGSGTRLTVV.

About this clone: The DNA ends 3 residues before the CDR3 does, and the rest of the CDR3 is filled in from the germline J gene. The J gene is TRBJ1-1, the V gene TRBV18, with D unresolved. V lost 2 bases, J lost 1 base, and 20 bases lay in between. The CDR3 is 18 residues long. Germline lookup yields CDR1 KGHSH and CDR2 LQKENI. Here the CDR3 reads CASSPSCPLGKTNTEAFF. CDR3 DNA, as far as it was read: TGTGCCAGCTCACCAAGTTGCCCACTAGGGAAGACGAACACTGAA. Based on the CDR3 plus reference TRBV18 and TRBJ1-1, the full variable domain is NAGVMQNPRHLVRRRGQEARLRCSPMKGHSHVYWYRQLPEEGLKFMVYLQKENIIDESGMPKERFSAEFPKEGPSILRIQQVVRGDSAAYFCASSPSCPLGKTNTEAFFGQGTRLTVV.

As concerns this clone: At one end, the junction sequence differs from germline, possibly due to a read error. The CDR3 end falls 3 residues outside the read, so it is completed with the germline J gene. Additional DNA sequences in this sample encode the identical CDR3. This chain links TRBV7-9 with TRBJ1-3; possible D gene TRBD1, 5 bases. The CDR3 has 14 residues. Germline CDR1 reads SEHNR; CDR2 reads FQNEAQ (reference sequence). The chain's CDR3 is CASSLQGSGNTIYF. The covered CDR3 bases are TGTGCCAGCAGCTTACAGGGATCTGGAAACACA.

Concerning this clone itself: One end of the junction is discordant with germline, which a read error may explain. From the germline J gene comes the end of the CDR3, since the read stops 3 residues before it. The V and J genes are TRBV4-2 and TRBJ1-6; D uncertain. Germline lookup yields CDR1 LGHNA and CDR2 YNFKEQ. The CDR3 is 15 residues long. The CDR3 DNA, read in part, is TGCGCCAGCAGCCCCGATGCGGCAGATAATTCACCC. Translating it yields CASSPDAADNSP. In full, the CDR3 is CASSPDAADNSPLHF.

A note on this clone: The CDR3 end is not reached by the read, which stops 3 residues before it; the germline J gene fills it in. The V call is TRBV7-3, the J call TRBJ2-7; 9 positions agree with TRBD1. CDR3 size: 14 residues. Germline values: CDR1 SGHTA, CDR2 FQGTGA. V was pared by 5 bases and J by 3 bases, with 5 bases of the junction left unmatched. The chain's CDR3 is CASSPDRGNYEQYF. Incomplete CDR3 DNA: TGTGCCAGCAGCCCGGACAGGGGAAACTACGAG. The whole variable domain, filled in from reference TRBV7-3 and TRBJ2-7, reads GAGVSQTPSNKVTEKGKYVELRCDPISGHTALYWYRQSLGQGPEFLIYFQGTGAADDSGLPNDRFFAVRPEGSVSTLKIQRTERGDSAVYLCASSPDRGNYEQYFGPGTRLTVT.